This T cell receptor beta chain was profiled in a study of cytomegalovirus exposure and HLA in healthy donors. CDR1 is LNHDA, CDR2 SQIVND, per germline (reference sequence). Unmatched junction bases numbered 8, after V lost 1 base and J lost 12 bases. The CDR3 totals 14 residues. The PCR made use of 60 Vbeta and 13 Jbeta primers. Sequencing was performed with immunoSEQ multiplex PCR; in TCRdb, only in-frame clones are kept and a portion is missing. The top ten clones hold 1.5% to 2% of a sample with 90,000 to 120,000 clones, around 80% of them seen once. The chain has TRBV19 and TRBJ1-5, with 8 bases fitting TRBD1. This clonotype originated in a woman in her 40s in good health and CMV-seronegative. The material sequenced was PBMCs. CDR3 in amino acids: CASSIGQGRGGQHF. CDR3 sequence (DNA): TGTGCCAGTAGTATAGGACAGGGGAGGGGGGGCCAGCATTTT.